Each of the 4 T cell receptor beta chains below was sequenced from the same sample in a study of blood T cell repertoires in COVID-19. Measured with immunoSEQ multiplex PCR; TCRdb has only the in-frame clones, and not every one. The sample lists about 490,000 clones; roughly 85% were seen once. Sequenced: peripheral blood. Receptor source: a human donor in a cohort sampled during active COVID-19.

V and J are TRBV30 and TRBJ2-1; 8 bases are a match to TRBD2. Germline CDR1 reads GTSNPN; CDR2 reads SVGIG (reference sequence). J gave up 7 bases and V 4 bases, and 9 bases lay outside the gene matches. The CDR3 loop spans 14 amino acids. Here the CDR3 DNA reads TGTGCCTGGATTGCAGCGGGAGTAGGAAATGAGCAGTTCTTC. This encodes CAWIAAGVGNEQFF. Full variable domain (outside the CDR3, taken from reference TRBV30 and TRBJ2-1): SQTIHQWPATLVQPVGSPLSLECTVEGTSNPNLYWYRQAAGRGLQLLFYSVGIGQISSEVPQNLSASRPQDRQFILSSKKLLLSDSGFYLCAWIAAGVGNEQFFGPGTRLTVL.

This clone was seen a handful of times. The chain recombines TRBV30 with TRBJ1-4; D gene unclear. The V gene's germline CDR1 is GTSNPN and CDR2 SVGIG (reference sequence). V lost 1 base to trimming and J lost 1 base, with 13 bases between them. This CDR3 is 16 amino acids long. DNA for the CDR3: TGTGCCTGGAGTGACCCTGCGGGGATAACTAATGAAAAACTGTTTTTT. This translates into CAWSDPAGITNEKLFF.

V gene TRBV29-1 combines with J gene TRBJ2-1, with D possibly matching TRBD2 (5 bases). This CDR3 region has 17 residues. CDR1 is SQVTM and CDR2 is ANQGSEA in the germline V gene. Trimming took 2 bases from V and 7 from J, leaving 24 bases between them. Here the CDR3 DNA reads TGCAGCGTTGAAATCTTTGACAAAGGACTTGCCCCAAATGAGCAGTTCTTC. Translation: CSVEIFDKGLAPNEQFF.

This clone was picked up a small number of times. This sequence joins TRBV6-2 or TRBV6-3 and TRBJ2-2; D ambiguous. The CDR3 runs to 11 residues. Germline V gene data show CDR1 as MNHEY and CDR2 as SVGEGT. The V end lost 5 bases, the J end lost 7 bases, and 5 bases lay between the germline ends. CDR3 DNA sequence: TGTGCCAGCAGTCGACACGGGGAGCTGTTTTTT. It codes for CASSRHGELFF.